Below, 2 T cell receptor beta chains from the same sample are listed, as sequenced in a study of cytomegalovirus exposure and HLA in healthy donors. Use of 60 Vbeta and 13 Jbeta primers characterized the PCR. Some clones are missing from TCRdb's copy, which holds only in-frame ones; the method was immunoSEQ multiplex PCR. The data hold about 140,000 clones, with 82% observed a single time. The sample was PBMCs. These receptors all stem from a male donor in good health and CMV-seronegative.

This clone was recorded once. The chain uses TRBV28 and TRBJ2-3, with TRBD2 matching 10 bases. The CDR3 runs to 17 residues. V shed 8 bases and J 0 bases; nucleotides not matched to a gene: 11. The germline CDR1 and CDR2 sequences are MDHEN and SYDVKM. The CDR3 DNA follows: TGTGCCAGCTGCCTTGGGACTAGCGACACCAGCACAGATACGCAGTATTTT. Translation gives CASCLGTSDTSTDTQYF.

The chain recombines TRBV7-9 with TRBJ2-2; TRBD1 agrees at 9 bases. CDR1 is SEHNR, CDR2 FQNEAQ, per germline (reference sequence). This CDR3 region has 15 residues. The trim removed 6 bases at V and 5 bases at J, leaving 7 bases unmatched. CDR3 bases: TGTGCCAGCAGAAACAGGGGGCAGAGAACCGGGGAGCTGTTTTTT. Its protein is CASRNRGQRTGELFF. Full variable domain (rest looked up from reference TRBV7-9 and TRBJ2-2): DTGVSQNPRHKITKRGQNVTFRCDPISEHNRLYWYRQTLGQGPEFLTYFQNEAQLEKSRLLSDRFSAERPKGSFSTLEIQRTEQGDSAMYLCASRNRGQRTGELFFGEGSRLTVL.